These 11 T cell receptor beta chains were all obtained from the same sample, sequenced in a study of T-cell reconstitution after alpha-beta-depleted transplantation in children. Preparation of the TCRbeta library was carried out with unique molecular identifiers. TCRdb reprocessed the PCR reads with MiXCR, giving one entry per CDR3 protein. The table lists 200,000 or so distinct CDR3 sequences, about 6% of them singletons, with about 5% in the top ten. The sequencing here drew on PBMCs, taken before TCRalphabeta/CD19-depleted stem cell transplant. The receptors originated from a girl under two years old with combined immunodeficiency, due to receive a stem cell transplant.

This clonotype has ten or more counts. This chain connects TRBV12-3 or TRBV12-4 to TRBJ2-7; 9 bases match TRBD1. The junction had 9 bases not matched to a gene; V was cut back by 4 bases and J by 2 bases. The CDR3 extends over 16 amino acids. The CDR3 nucleotides are TGTGCCAGCAGTTGGGGACAGGGTTTTTCGCCCTACGAGCAGTACTTC. Protein product: CASSWGQGFSPYEQYF.

A few counts support this clonotype. The chain is built from TRBV12-3 or TRBV12-4 and TRBJ2-1; D might be TRBD1 or TRBD2, each matching 6 bases. There are 13 residues in the CDR3. V lost 7 bases and J 8 bases, leaving 15 bases between the germline ends. The CDR3: CASNVGGHDEQFF. In nucleotides, the CDR3 is TGTGCCAGCAATGTGGGGGGCCACGATGAGCAGTTCTTC.

Only a few counts were recorded for this clonotype. V is TRBV20-1 and J is TRBJ2-1; 12 bases agree with TRBD2. Germline values: CDR1 DFQATT, CDR2 SNEGSKA (reference sequence). V gave up 6 bases and J gave up 2 bases; unmatched junction bases: 2. The CDR3 runs 14 residues. The DNA of the CDR3 is TGCAGTGCCAGACTAGCGGGAGCCTACAATGAGCAGTTCTTC. This codes for CSARLAGAYNEQFF.

This clonotype was detected only a few times. V is TRBV12-3 or TRBV12-4 and J is TRBJ2-7; 7 positions match TRBD1. V was pared by 5 bases and J by 9 bases, with 7 bases of the junction left unmatched. CDR3 length equals 12 residues. The CDR3 reads CASSPTGLVQYF. The CDR3 coding sequence is TGTGCCAGCAGTCCGACAGGGCTAGTGCAGTACTTC.

There are many counts of this clonotype. The J gene is TRBJ2-1, the V gene TRBV7-9, with 9 bases lining up with TRBD1. Per germline, CDR1 SEHNR and CDR2 FQNEAQ (reference sequence). The CDR3 length is 13 residues. Trimming took 5 bases from V and 9 from J; bases not matched to a gene: 5. In DNA form, the CDR3 reads TGTGCCAGCAGCAGGGGACAGGGAGGTGAGCAGTTCTTC. The encoded protein is CASSRGQGGEQFF.

Many counts were recorded for this clonotype. This chain uses TRBV29-1 with TRBJ1-2; no clear D gene. The germline V gene has CDR1 SQVTM and CDR2 ANQGSEA. This CDR3 has 12 residues. The V end was cut by 3 bases, the J end by 7 bases, with 12 bases between. The CDR3 bases are TGCAGCGTTGAGGGCAGTTTAAGTGGCTACACCTTC. Translation gives CSVEGSLSGYTF.

This clonotype has at least ten counts. The chain has TRBV10-3 and TRBJ2-5, with TRBD1 matching over 11 bases. CDR1 and CDR2 from the germline V gene are ENHRY and SYGVKD. The CDR3 spans 15 residues. J lost 3 bases, V lost 10 bases, and 10 bases had no gene match. In DNA form, the CDR3 reads TGTGCCACCGGGGACAGGGGGAACCACAAAGAGACCCAGTACTTC. Translated, it gives CATGDRGNHKETQYF.

This clonotype was seen at least ten times. The rearrangement uses TRBV6-6 and TRBJ1-2, with D possibly TRBD1 on 6 matching bases. This CDR3 has 13 amino acids. Germline loops: CDR1 MNHNY, CDR2 SVGAGI (reference sequence). V dropped 2 bases and J dropped 8 bases, with 12 bases sitting between them. CDR3 nucleotides: TGTGCCAGCAGTTACCCTTGGACAGAAGGCTACACCTTC. It encodes CASSYPWTEGYTF.

This clonotype was picked up many times. The chain recombines TRBV27 with TRBJ2-5; tentative D call: TRBD2 (7 bases). The V end was cut by 3 bases, the J end by 2 bases, with 16 bases between. In germline, CDR1 is MNHEY, CDR2 SMNVEV (reference sequence). The CDR3 sequence is 16 residues long. CDR3 nucleotide sequence: TGTGCCAGCAGTTTGGATGTCGGGGGGCGGCAAGAGACCCAGTACTTC. Its protein product is CASSLDVGGRQETQYF.

In DNA form, the CDR3 reads TGCAGCCGTCGGGGGAGAGGCTACAATGAGCAGTTCTTC. As protein: CSRRGRGYNEQFF. V and J are TRBV20-1 and TRBJ2-1, with a possible D match to TRBD2 (6 bases). Germline-derived CDR1 and CDR2 are DFQATT and SNEGSKA (reference sequence). The CDR3 has 13 amino acids.

Ten or more counts support this clonotype. V is TRBV24-1 and J is TRBJ2-1, with 12 bases that match TRBD2. V lost 1 base and J lost 4; bases outside the gene matches: 10. CDR1 and CDR2 from the germline V gene are KGHDR and SFDVKD. The CDR3 extends over 19 amino acids. The CDR3 protein is CATSDLSPLLAGGYNEQFF. The CDR3 DNA reads TGTGCCACCAGTGATTTATCCCCTTTACTAGCGGGAGGTTACAATGAGCAGTTCTTC.